The sequence of this T cell receptor (beta chain) was determined in a study of blood T cell repertoires in COVID-19. V dropped 6 bases and J dropped 7 bases, with 19 bases sitting between them. Germline CDR1 is SNHLY and CDR2 is FYNNEI. The CDR3 consists of 16 residues. Participant-given clinical history determined each cohort assignment. Source study methods: Estimation of nucleated cell counts was performed using reference gene primer amplification. Clones were read by immunoSEQ multiplex PCR, and TCRdb kept only the in-frame ones, dropping some. D and trimming come from the DNA, and the V and J calls and clone size come from that table. In the table there are approximately 380,000 clones, around 89% of which are singletons.

What was sequenced was PBMCs or T cells enriched from blood (not recorded which). This chain connects TRBV2 to TRBJ1-6, with D possibly matching TRBD1 (6 bases). This clonotype was obtained from a woman aged 18 to 35 who had recovered from COVID-19. The CDR3 nucleotides read TGTGCCAGCAGAGACCCACCGGGACAACCGAATTCACCCCTCCACTTT. This codes for CASRDPPGQPNSPLHF.